This T cell receptor (beta chain) was recovered during a study of T cell responses to AZD1222 COVID-19 vaccine. The assay was immunoSEQ multiplex PCR, and TCRdb's table has in-frame clones only and misses some. The sample records about 100,000 clones, approximately 90% being singletons. Whole-study findings and limits: Clonal diversity was possibly underestimated, and white British individuals and females predominated among donors. Baseline seropositivity characterized only a handful of AZD1222 recipients.

This CDR3 is built from 13 residues. The V and J ends lost 4 bases and 4 bases respectively, with 10 bases between them. This clone was seen a few times. Its antigen is not known. The origin of this receptor is an adult in good health. The V gene is TRBV12-3 or TRBV12-4, the J gene TRBJ1-1, with D tentatively TRBD1 (5 bases). The starting material was peripheral blood, obtained on day 0 of AZD1222 vaccination. CDR3 sequence reads: CASSWGVGTEAFF. CDR3 coding DNA: TGTGCCAGCAGTTGGGGGGTGGGCACTGAAGCTTTCTTT.